The 12 T cell receptor beta chains below come from one sample, sequenced in a study of blood T cell repertoires in COVID-19. Using immunoSEQ multiplex PCR, the repertoire was profiled, and TCRdb retains in-frame clones only, with some absent. Seen here are about 52,000 clones, 82% observed once, and the top ten hold around 10%. Sequencing was performed on peripheral blood. The receptors derive from an older man with COVID-19, enrolled during active disease.

The rearrangement links TRBV6-5 to TRBJ2-7; a possible D gene is TRBD1 (6 bases). CDR1 and CDR2 from the germline V gene are MNHEY and SVGAGI. V lost 0 bases, J lost 4 bases, and 10 bases lay in between. There are 14 residues in the CDR3. This CDR3 is CASSYSWQGYEQYF. The CDR3 DNA follows: TGTGCCAGCAGTTACTCGTGGCAGGGGTACGAGCAGTACTTC.

In this sample, this clone turned up once. This chain uses TRBV10-1 with TRBJ2-5; tentative D call: TRBD2 (5 bases). V was cut by 3 bases and J by 5 bases, with 16 bases left in between. The CDR3 is 15 residues long. Germline assignment: CDR1 WNHNN and CDR2 SYGVQD (reference sequence). CDR3 DNA sequence: TGCGCCAGCAGTGAATCGCAGGCCGGGGATGAGACCCAGTACTTC. Translated, it gives CASSESQAGDETQYF.

CDR3 region: CASSSIRLLEKETQYF. For the CDR3, the DNA is TGTGCCAGCAGCTCGATTCGACTACTCGAAAAAGAGACCCAGTACTTC. The chain employs TRBV7-7 and TRBJ2-5; D possibly corresponds to TRBD2 (5 bases). Between the trimmed V and J ends, which lost 4 bases and 3 bases, there was a span of 18 bases. Germline loops: CDR1 SSHAT, CDR2 FNYEAQ (reference sequence). The CDR3 spans 16 residues.

In DNA form, the CDR3 reads TGTGCCAGCAGTCGGGGCCGATACGAGCAGTACTTC. Encoded protein: CASSRGRYEQYF. J is TRBJ2-7 and V is TRBV6-6; D possibly uses TRBD1 or TRBD2 (5 bases each). Germline CDR1 reads MNHNY; CDR2 reads SVGAGI (reference sequence). This CDR3 contains 12 residues. Trimming pared 5 bases from V and 4 bases from J, leaving 9 bases between.

This clone appeared a few times. This sequence joins TRBV2 and TRBJ2-6; 8 bases line up with TRBD1. This CDR3 is built from 18 residues. Germline lookup yields CDR1 SNHLY and CDR2 FYNNEI. Unmatched junction bases numbered 7, after V lost 3 bases and J lost 0 bases. This CDR3 is CASSDGTGRNSGANVLTF. In DNA, the CDR3 is TGTGCCAGCAGTGATGGGACAGGTAGAAACTCTGGGGCCAACGTCCTGACTTTC.

The rearrangement joins TRBV6-6 to TRBJ2-3; 7 nucleotides agree with TRBD1. CDR1 is MNHNY, CDR2 SVGAGI, per germline (reference sequence). CDR3 length: 14 residues. Trimming cost V 6 bases and J 2 bases; bases outside gene matches: 5. In DNA, the CDR3 is TGTGCCAGCAGAACAGGGGCACACACAGATACGCAGTATTTT. Translating it yields CASRTGAHTDTQYF.

This sequence joins TRBV23-1 and TRBJ1-1; no clear D. TRBV23-1 is an ORF for which the function is uncertain. V was pared by 7 bases and J by 8 bases, with 14 bases between. CDR3 length equals 12 residues. CDR3 region: CASTPFGLEAFF. The CDR3 coding sequence is TGCGCCAGCACCCCTTTTGGTCTAGAAGCTTTCTTT.

There are a few counts of this clone. In DNA form, the CDR3 reads TGTGCCAGCAGCCGTGGACAGAACACCGGGGAGCTGTTTTTT. It yields the protein CASSRGQNTGELFF. The chain combines TRBV6-5 with TRBJ2-2; tentative D call: TRBD1 (5 bases). V was shortened by 6 bases and J by 1 base, with 9 bases between the two germline ends. The germline V gene has CDR1 MNHEY and CDR2 SVGAGI. This CDR3 comprises 14 residues.

The rearrangement uses TRBV3-1 (or the pseudogene TRBV3-2) and TRBJ1-4; D possibly corresponds to TRBD1 (5 bases). The CDR3 extends over 15 amino acids. Trimming cost V 0 bases and J 7 bases, with 12 bases left between them. Germline V gene lookup returns CDR1 LGHDT and CDR2 YNNKEL (reference sequence). CDR3 loop: CASSQDSGMSEKLFF. The CDR3 DNA follows: TGTGCCAGCAGCCAAGACTCAGGGATGAGTGAAAAACTGTTTTTT.

V gene TRBV19 combines with J gene TRBJ2-6; D might be TRBD2 (5 bases). CDR3 length: 14 residues. The germline V gene has CDR1 LNHDA and CDR2 SQIVND (reference sequence). V was cut by 11 bases and J by 3 bases, with 14 bases left in between. CDR3 loop: CASNRGYGANVLTF. For the CDR3, the DNA is TGTGCCTCTAATCGGGGTTATGGGGCCAACGTCCTGACTTTC.

The rearrangement links TRBV18 to TRBJ2-2; 13 bases fit TRBD2. This CDR3 has 18 amino acids. Germline trimming cut 2 bases from V and 6 bases from J; bases unmatched to any gene: 9. Per the germline V gene, CDR1 is KGHSH and CDR2 is LQKENI. Here the CDR3 reads CASSPTGTSGMFPGELFF. The CDR3 nucleotides are TGTGCCAGCTCACCAACGGGGACTAGCGGGATGTTTCCCGGGGAGCTGTTTTTT. Filled out from reference TRBV18 and TRBJ2-2, the complete variable domain reads NAGVMQNPRHLVRRRGQEARLRCSPMKGHSHVYWYRQLPEEGLKFMVYLQKENIIDESGMPKERFSAEFPKEGPSILRIQQVVRGDSAAYFCASSPTGTSGMFPGELFFGEGSRLTVL.

The V gene is TRBV5-6, the J gene TRBJ1-3, with TRBD1 matching 8 bases. The trim removed 5 bases at V and 4 bases at J, leaving 20 bases unmatched. Germline V gives CDR1 SGHDT, CDR2 YYEEEE. The CDR3 runs to 19 residues. The CDR3 DNA is TGTGCCAGCAGGGTTTTCAGGGGGCGTCCGGTCAACCCGGGAAACACCATATATTTT. Encoded protein: CASRVFRGRPVNPGNTIYF.